This TCR beta chain was identified in a study of technical replicates of blood from a few donors. Assay: immunoSEQ multiplex PCR; the TCRdb copy retains only in-frame clones and omits some. The sample holds approximately 87,000 clones; 75% to 95% are singletons and the top ten take about 0.4%. The CDR3 covers 12 residues. Germline V gene sequence: CDR1 SGDLS, CDR2 YYNGEE. Deletions cut 7 bases from V and 7 bases from J, with 12 bases between. The sample consisted of T cells isolated from PBMCs. This receptor was taken from a human donor in good health. Some clones in this sample may be carry-over from other donors' samples. The chain combines TRBV9 with TRBJ2-4, with D possibly matching TRBD1 (5 bases). CDR3: CASVRERNIQYF. DNA for the CDR3: TGTGCCAGCGTCAGGGAACGGAACATTCAGTACTTC.